This T cell receptor beta chain was sequenced in a study of CD8 T cells in ankylosing spondylitis. One entry per CDR3 protein, called by TCRdb with MiXCR from the 5' RACE reads. The sample shows about 240,000 distinct CDR3 sequences, roughly 8.6% of them seen only once. This clonotype was observed many times. Its antigen is undetermined. This CDR3 spans 16 amino acids. Germline loops: CDR1 LGHNA, CDR2 YNFKEQ. V shed 3 bases and J 5 bases; nucleotides not matched to a gene: 9. Study-wide findings and caveats: Disease-linked clones were CD8+ and relatively rare in peripheral blood.

Sequenced input: blood, either unsorted or a sorted T cell fraction (not recorded which). V is TRBV4-2 and J is TRBJ2-3; 9 positions match TRBD2. The receptor comes from a male donor with ankylosing spondylitis or in good health (not recorded which). CDR3 protein: CASSQGVAGAKDTQYF. The DNA for the CDR3 is TGTGCCAGCAGCCAGGGGGTAGCGGGAGCGAAAGATACGCAGTATTTT.